These 20 T cell receptor beta chains came from one sample sequenced in a study of T cell responses to AZD1222 COVID-19 vaccine. TCRdb keeps only in-frame clones here, not all; method: immunoSEQ multiplex PCR. The sample records over 55,000 clones, less than 90% being singletons. The sample was peripheral blood, taken on day 0 of AZD1222 vaccination. The receptor set was obtained from an adult in good health.

V and J are TRBV25-1 and TRBJ1-2, with D possibly TRBD1 on 5 matching bases. V lost 5 bases, J lost 1 base, and 11 bases lay in between. The CDR3 runs to 14 residues. The germline V gene has CDR1 MGHDK and CDR2 SYGVNS. The CDR3 region has the DNA TGTGCCAGCAGTTGGGGCAACCTTAACTATGGCTACACCTTC. It specifies CASSWGNLNYGYTF.

The CDR3 bases are TGCGCCAGCAGACAGGGGGTAACAGATACGCAGTATTTT. Residues: CASRQGVTDTQYF. The chain couples TRBV4-1 to TRBJ2-3; 8 bases are a match to TRBD1. The trim removed 6 bases at V and 3 bases at J, leaving 2 bases unmatched. Germline V gives CDR1 MGHRA, CDR2 YSYEKL. The CDR3 is made up of 13 amino acids.

The rearrangement joins TRBV29-1 to TRBJ1-2, with TRBD1 matching 9 bases. This CDR3 has 14 amino acids. CDR1 and CDR2 (germline): SQVTM, ANQGSEA. The V gene end was trimmed by 3 bases and the J gene end by 3 bases; junction bases not matched to a gene: 5. The CDR3 coding sequence is TGCAGCGTTGACCCACAGGGGGCGGACTATGGCTACACCTTC. This gives the protein CSVDPQGADYGYTF.

V is TRBV14 and J is TRBJ1-2; D remains unclear. V lost 4 bases and J 2 bases, leaving 8 bases between the germline ends. This CDR3 contains 13 residues. The germline V gene encodes CDR1 SGHDN and CDR2 FVKESK. Here the CDR3 reads CASSPVPNYGYTF. The CDR3 region has the DNA TGTGCCAGCAGCCCCGTGCCAAACTATGGCTACACCTTC.

This clone appeared a few times. The chain couples TRBV19 to TRBJ1-6; possible D gene TRBD1, 5 bases. CDR1 and CDR2 (germline): LNHDA, SQIVND (reference sequence). The CDR3 contains 13 residues. Trimming took 5 bases from V and 9 from J, leaving 11 bases between them. Here the CDR3 DNA reads TGTGCCAGTAGTGTCGGCAGGGCTTCACCCCTCCACTTT. Its translation: CASSVGRASPLHF.

In its sample, this clone was seen a few times. The chain carries TRBV12-5 and TRBJ2-7, with D hard to call. This CDR3 is built from 12 residues. The germline V and J ends were trimmed by 6 bases and 5 bases, with 11 bases remaining between them. Germline V gene sequence: CDR1 LGHNT, CDR2 FRNRAP. The CDR3 sequence: CASGPGWNEQYF. CDR3 bases: TGTGCTAGTGGCCCCGGCTGGAACGAGCAGTACTTC.

The chain joins TRBV6-2 or TRBV6-3 to TRBJ2-7, with D possibly called TRBD1 or TRBD2 (6 bases each). Germline-derived CDR1 and CDR2 are MNHEY and SVGEGT. V was clipped by 5 bases and J by 3 bases, with 20 bases between them. The CDR3 length is 16 residues. The DNA for the CDR3 is TGTGCCAGCAGTCCCAACCGCCCACAGGGAGGCTACGAGCAGTACTTC. This translates into CASSPNRPQGGYEQYF.

The chain joins TRBV19 to TRBJ2-3; TRBD1 matches 7 bases. Germline V gene lookup returns CDR1 LNHDA and CDR2 SQIVND (reference sequence). This CDR3 comprises 15 residues. Trimming cost V 7 bases and J 0 bases; bases outside gene matches: 7. The CDR3 here is CASTRDSQSTDTQYF. CDR3 in DNA: TGTGCCAGTACCCGGGACAGCCAGAGCACAGATACGCAGTATTTT.

V gene TRBV7-9 combines with J gene TRBJ2-7; D uncertain. Trimming pared 2 bases from V and 3 bases from J, leaving 5 bases between. The CDR3 is 12 amino acids. The V gene's germline CDR1 is SEHNR and CDR2 FQNEAQ (reference sequence). The CDR3 here is CASSLRVYEQYF. The CDR3 DNA reads as TGTGCCAGCAGCTTAAGGGTCTACGAGCAGTACTTC.

This chain links TRBV19 with TRBJ2-4; D gene unclear. CDR3 length: 15 amino acids. The germline V gene has CDR1 LNHDA and CDR2 SQIVND (reference sequence). Trimming stripped 3 bases from V and 7 bases from J, with 16 bases between. CDR3 nucleotide sequence: TGTGCCAGTAGTATTTCGACTGCCCTGAGGAACATTCAGTACTTC. Translated: CASSISTALRNIQYF. Full variable domain (remainder filled in from reference TRBV19 and TRBJ2-4): DGGITQSPKYLFRKEGQNVTLSCEQNLNHDAMYWYRQDPGQGLRLIYYSQIVNDFQKGDIAEGYSVSREKKESFPLTVTSAQKNPTAFYLCASSISTALRNIQYFGAGTRLSVL.

This sequence joins TRBV28 and TRBJ1-1; D ambiguous. CDR3 length: 14 amino acids. The V gene's germline CDR1 is MDHEN and CDR2 SYDVKM. V lost 7 bases and J 0 bases, leaving 12 bases between the germline ends. This CDR3 is CASIRSSMNTEAFF. The CDR3 bases are TGTGCCAGCATTCGAAGCTCGATGAACACTGAAGCTTTCTTT.

The chain links TRBV9 to TRBJ2-6; a possible D gene is TRBD2 (7 bases). Germline loops: CDR1 SGDLS, CDR2 YYNGEE. The CDR3 consists of 17 residues. V lost 4 bases to trimming and J lost 0 bases, with 14 bases between them. The CDR3 DNA reads TGTGCCAGCAGCCCCTCGGGGGGCTCCTCTGGGGCCAACGTCCTGACTTTC. Protein: CASSPSGGSSGANVLTF.

The rearrangement links TRBV9 to TRBJ2-3, with 9 bases identical to TRBD2. V gave up 3 bases and J gave up 1 base; unmatched junction bases: 6. CDR1 and CDR2 from the germline V gene are SGDLS and YYNGEE. This CDR3 is 16 amino acids long. CDR3 sequence (DNA): TGTGCCAGCAGCGGGGGTTGGACTAGCGGCACAGATACGCAGTATTTT. This sequence encodes CASSGGWTSGTDTQYF. The full variable domain, rest sourced from reference TRBV9 and TRBJ2-3, is DSGVTQTPKHLITATGQRVTLRCSPRSGDLSVYWYQQSLDQGLQFLIQYYNGEERAKGNILERFSAQQFPDLHSELNLSSLELGDSALYFCASSGGWTSGTDTQYFGPGTRLTVL.

This clone showed up just a few times. The V gene is TRBV6-6, the J gene TRBJ1-5; D not resolved. Trimming cost V 5 bases and J 0 bases, with 11 bases left between them. Germline V gene lookup returns CDR1 MNHNY and CDR2 SVGAGI (reference sequence). The CDR3 is 15 amino acids. The DNA of the CDR3 is TGTGCCAGCAGTAAAGGGATCGATAGCAATCAGCCCCAGCATTTT. This gives the protein CASSKGIDSNQPQHF.

This rearrangement joins TRBV30 to TRBJ1-1; unclear D gene. Germline-derived CDR1 and CDR2 are GTSNPN and SVGIG (reference sequence). The CDR3 is 15 residues long. Trimming removed 5 bases from V and 3 bases from J, with 19 bases in between. CDR3 DNA: TGTGCCTGGGTCGGGATTTTTCGAAGGGACACTGAAGCTTTCTTT. Its translation is CAWVGIFRRDTEAFF.

The V and J genes are TRBV2 and TRBJ1-1; D is uncertain. Deletions cut 10 bases from V and 2 bases from J, with 14 bases between. CDR1 is SNHLY, CDR2 FYNNEI, per germline. The CDR3 is 13 residues long. CDR3 in amino acids: CAIHLNRNTEAFF. CDR3 coding DNA: TGTGCCATCCACCTCAATCGAAACACTGAAGCTTTCTTT. The full variable domain, completed using reference TRBV2 and TRBJ1-1, is EPEVTQTPSHQVTQMGQEVILRCVPISNHLYFYWYRQILGQKVEFLVSFYNNEISEKSEIFDDQFSVERPDGSNFTLKIRSTKLEDSAMYFCAIHLNRNTEAFFGQGTRLTVV.

This clone has more than one count but fewer than ten. The rearrangement uses TRBV12-1 and TRBJ2-7; the table's D call of TRBD1 was not tested on the DNA. TRBV12-1 is deemed a pseudogene. CDR3 length: 15 residues. CDR3 residues: CASSTGQGSSYEQYF. The CDR3 DNA reads TGTGCCAGCAGCACGGGACAGGGGAGTTCCTACGAGCAGTACTTC.

The count of this clone is one. This chain joins TRBV6-5 and TRBJ2-3, with D perhaps matching TRBD1 (5 bases). The ends were cut back, 5 bases at V and 4 bases at J, with 16 bases in the middle. This CDR3 is 15 amino acids long. Germline values: CDR1 MNHEY, CDR2 SVGAGI. Here the CDR3 DNA reads TGTGCCAGCAGTCCGCCGGGCAGGGCTCCAGATACGCAGTATTTT. It translates to CASSPPGRAPDTQYF.

The chain carries TRBV6-5 and TRBJ2-1; 9 bases are a match to TRBD2. CDR1 is MNHEY and CDR2 is SVGAGI in the germline V gene. Losses at the gene ends were 2 bases for V and 4 bases for J; bases not matched to a gene: 3. CDR3 length: 15 amino acids. CDR3 sequence: CASSYMAGGYNEQFF. The CDR3 bases are TGTGCCAGCAGTTACATGGCGGGGGGGTACAATGAGCAGTTCTTC.

The V and J genes are TRBV19 and TRBJ2-7; 8 bases line up with TRBD1. The V gene's germline CDR1 is LNHDA and CDR2 SQIVND (reference sequence). The J segment lost 3 bases and the V segment lost 3 bases, leaving 1 base of the junction unmatched. The length of the CDR3 is 13 residues. DNA for the CDR3: TGTGCCAGTAGTATTACAGGGGGCTACGAGCAGTACTTC. Residues: CASSITGGYEQYF.